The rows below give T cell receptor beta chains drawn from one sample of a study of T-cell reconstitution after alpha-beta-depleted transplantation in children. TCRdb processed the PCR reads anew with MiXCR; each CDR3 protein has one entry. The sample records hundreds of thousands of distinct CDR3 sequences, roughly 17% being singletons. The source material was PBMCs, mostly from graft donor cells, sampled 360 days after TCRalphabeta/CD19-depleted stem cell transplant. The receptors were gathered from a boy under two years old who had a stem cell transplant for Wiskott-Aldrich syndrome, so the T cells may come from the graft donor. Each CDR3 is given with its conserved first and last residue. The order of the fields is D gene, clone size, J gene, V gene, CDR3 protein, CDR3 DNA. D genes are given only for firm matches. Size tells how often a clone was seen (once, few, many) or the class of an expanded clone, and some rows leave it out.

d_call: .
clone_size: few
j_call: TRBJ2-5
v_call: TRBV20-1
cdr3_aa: CSARDHYGETQYF
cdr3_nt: TGCAGTGCTAGAGACCATTATGGGGAGACCCAGTACTTC

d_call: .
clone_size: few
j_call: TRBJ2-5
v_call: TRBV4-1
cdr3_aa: CASSQKIPSTAQETQYF
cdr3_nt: TGCGCCAGCAGCCAAAAGATCCCCTCGACAGCTCAAGAGACCCAGTACTTC

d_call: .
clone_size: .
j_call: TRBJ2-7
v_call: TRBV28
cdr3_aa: CASSSPGHLTYF
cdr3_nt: TGTGCCAGCAGTTCTCCGGGACATTTAACGTACTTC

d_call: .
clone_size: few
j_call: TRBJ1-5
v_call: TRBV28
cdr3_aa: CASSFFGNQPQHF
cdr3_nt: TGTGCCAGCAGTTTTTTCGGGAATCAGCCCCAGCATTTT

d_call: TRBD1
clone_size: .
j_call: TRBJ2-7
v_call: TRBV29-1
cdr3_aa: CSVVWHRGPYEQYF
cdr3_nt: TGCAGCGTTGTTTGGCACAGGGGGCCCTACGAGCAGTACTTC

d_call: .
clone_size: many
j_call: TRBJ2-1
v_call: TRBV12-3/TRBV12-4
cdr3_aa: CASSLRVRERHNEQFF
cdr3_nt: TGTGCCAGCAGTTTACGGGTACGGGAGCGCCACAATGAGCAGTTCTTC

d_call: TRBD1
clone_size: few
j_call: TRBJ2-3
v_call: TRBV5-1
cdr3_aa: CASATGDLTDTQYF
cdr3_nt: TGCGCCAGTGCGACAGGGGATCTCACAGATACGCAGTATTTT

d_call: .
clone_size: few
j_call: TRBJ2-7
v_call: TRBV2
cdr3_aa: CASREPRGTYEQYF
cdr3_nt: TGTGCCAGTCGGGAGCCCCGGGGGACCTACGAGCAGTACTTC

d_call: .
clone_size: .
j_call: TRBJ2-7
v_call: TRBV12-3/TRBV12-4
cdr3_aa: CASSLRETRGYEQYF
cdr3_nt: TGTGCCAGCAGTTTAAGAGAGACTAGGGGATACGAGCAGTACTTC

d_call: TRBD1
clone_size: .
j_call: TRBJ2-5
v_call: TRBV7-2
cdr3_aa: CASSSVRDRAKETQYF
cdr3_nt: TGTGCCAGCAGCTCGGTCCGGGACAGGGCCAAGGAGACCCAGTACTTC

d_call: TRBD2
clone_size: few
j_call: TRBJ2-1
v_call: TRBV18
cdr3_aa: CASSGLAEWGYGEQFF
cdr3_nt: TGTGCCAGCTCAGGACTAGCGGAGTGGGGGTACGGTGAGCAGTTCTTC

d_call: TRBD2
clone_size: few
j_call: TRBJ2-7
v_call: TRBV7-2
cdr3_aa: CASRAKGLAGSYEQYF
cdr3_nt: TGTGCCAGCAGGGCTAAGGGACTAGCGGGATCCTACGAGCAGTACTTC

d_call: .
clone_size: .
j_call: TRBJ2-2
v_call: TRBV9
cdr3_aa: CASSVSAGLGTGELFF
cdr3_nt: TGTGCCAGCAGCGTAAGCGCGGGACTCGGCACCGGGGAGCTGTTTTTT

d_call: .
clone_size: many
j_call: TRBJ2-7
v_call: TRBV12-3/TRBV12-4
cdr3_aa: CASRKGAALLYEQYF
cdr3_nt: TGTGCCAGCAGGAAGGGAGCAGCCCTTCTCTACGAGCAGTACTTC

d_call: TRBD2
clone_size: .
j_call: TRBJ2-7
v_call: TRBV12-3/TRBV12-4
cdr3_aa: CASSLAPGTSGPTYEQYF
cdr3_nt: TGTGCCAGCAGTTTAGCCCCCGGGACTAGCGGGCCAACTTACGAGCAGTACTTC

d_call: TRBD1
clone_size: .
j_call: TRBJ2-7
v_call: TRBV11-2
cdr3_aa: CASSFGQGISAGLAYEQYF
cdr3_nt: TGTGCCAGCAGCTTCGGACAGGGCATAAGTGCCGGGCTAGCCTACGAGCAGTACTTC

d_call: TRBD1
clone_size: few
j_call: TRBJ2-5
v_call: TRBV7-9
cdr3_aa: CASRTQGAGETQYF
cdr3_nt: TGTGCCAGCAGAACACAGGGGGCTGGAGAGACCCAGTACTTC

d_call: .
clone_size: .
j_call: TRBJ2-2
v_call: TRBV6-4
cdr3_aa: CASSLEGLTGELFF
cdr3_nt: TGTGCCAGCAGTCTAGAGGGACTCACCGGGGAGCTGTTTTTT

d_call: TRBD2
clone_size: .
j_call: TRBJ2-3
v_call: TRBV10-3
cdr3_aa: CAISSTSGSKDTQYF
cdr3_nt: TGTGCCATCAGTTCTACTAGCGGGAGTAAAGATACGCAGTATTTT

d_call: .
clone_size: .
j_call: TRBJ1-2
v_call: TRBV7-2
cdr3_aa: CASSPRPPYGYTF
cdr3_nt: TGTGCCAGCAGCCCCCGGCCCCCCTATGGCTACACCTTC

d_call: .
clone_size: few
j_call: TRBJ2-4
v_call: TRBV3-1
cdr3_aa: CASSQEGGAKNIQYF
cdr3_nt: TGTGCCAGCAGCCAAGAAGGGGGGGCCAAAAACATTCAGTACTTC

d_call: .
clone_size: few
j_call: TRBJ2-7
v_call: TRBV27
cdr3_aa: CASSVSSFYEQYF
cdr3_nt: TGTGCCAGCAGTGTGTCTAGCTTCTACGAGCAGTACTTC

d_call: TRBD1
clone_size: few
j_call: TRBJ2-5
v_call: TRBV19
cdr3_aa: CASSLFGTAPRGTQYF
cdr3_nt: TGTGCCAGTAGTCTATTCGGGACAGCCCCTCGGGGGACCCAGTACTTC

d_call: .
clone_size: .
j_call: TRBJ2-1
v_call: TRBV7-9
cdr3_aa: CASSLGLRILYNEQFF
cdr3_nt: TGTGCCAGCAGCTTGGGTCTGCGCATCCTTTACAATGAGCAGTTCTTC

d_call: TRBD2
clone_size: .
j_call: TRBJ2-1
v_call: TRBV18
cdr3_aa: CASSPSPLTSGGPNNEQFF
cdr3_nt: TGTGCCAGCTCACCTTCTCCTTTGACTAGCGGGGGGCCTAACAATGAGCAGTTCTTC

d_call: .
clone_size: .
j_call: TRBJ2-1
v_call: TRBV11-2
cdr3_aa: CASSFAPPREQFF
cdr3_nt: TGTGCCAGCAGCTTCGCCCCCCCCCGAGAGCAGTTCTTC

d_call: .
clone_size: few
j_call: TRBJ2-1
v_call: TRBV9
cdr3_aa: CASSVHPSTVNEQFF
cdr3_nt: TGTGCCAGCAGCGTTCACCCATCGACAGTGAATGAGCAGTTCTTC

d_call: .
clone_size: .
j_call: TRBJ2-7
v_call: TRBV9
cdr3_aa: CASSVDDRRYEQYF
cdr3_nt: TGTGCCAGCAGCGTAGATGACAGAAGATACGAGCAGTACTTC

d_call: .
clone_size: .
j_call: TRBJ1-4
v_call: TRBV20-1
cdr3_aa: CSARDRVAYGDEKLFF
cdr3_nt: TGCAGTGCTAGAGATAGAGTGGCATACGGCGATGAAAAACTGTTTTTT

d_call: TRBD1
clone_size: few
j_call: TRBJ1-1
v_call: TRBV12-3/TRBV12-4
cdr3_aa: CASSPTRGPVNTEAFF
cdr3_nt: TGTGCCAGCAGTCCCACCAGGGGGCCCGTTAACACTGAAGCTTTCTTT

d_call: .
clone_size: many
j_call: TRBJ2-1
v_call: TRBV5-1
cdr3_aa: CASRQDLSNEQFF
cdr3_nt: TGCGCCAGCAGACAAGACCTTAGCAATGAGCAGTTCTTC

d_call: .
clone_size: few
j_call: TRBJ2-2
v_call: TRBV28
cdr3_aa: CASSFAGRVQTGELFF
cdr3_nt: TGTGCCAGCAGTTTTGCGGGGCGGGTACAAACCGGGGAGCTGTTTTTT